This TCR beta chain originates from a study of T cell responses to AZD1222 COVID-19 vaccine (dated by TCRdb to the early 2020s). Concerning the study at large: Because spike-specific TCR depth and breadth did not differ between the two schedules, AZD1222 recipients who got a second dose at roughly 4 weeks were pooled with those who got a second dose at roughly 12 weeks. TCR sequencing was performed for 230 to 250 trial participants, of whom roughly 200 were given two doses of AZD1222 and approximately 25 were given two doses of MenACWY control vaccine. Trial participants were enrolled by age into subgroups of 18-55, 56-69 and 70-plus years, and 148, 28 and 57 TCR-sequenced participants, respectively, were included in these subgroups.

As encoded in the germline V gene, CDR1 is ENHRY while CDR2 is SYGVKD. Including the terminal cysteine and phenylalanine, the CDR3 comprises 13 residues. Just the 39-base CDR3 DNA is kept, in frame starting at base 1. Deletion took 0 bases off V and 8 bases off J, with a span of 10 bases between the germline ends. Concerning this clone: Its binding antigen is unknown. Per-base quality was not reported, and no clone a single base away is much larger than it.

Per the publication, the time point label means: baseline before first vaccination. Vaccinee samples came from UK trials COV001 and COV002, including a single-blind randomized controlled phase 2/3 trial of AZD1222 (ChAdOx1 nCoV-19) in healthy adults. For TCRbeta chain sequencing, PBMC samples were collected from trial participants at day 0 and at day 28 after the second dose. Study-level results and caveats: Epitopes outside the regions mutated in the B.1.351 and B.1.1.7 variants were reportedly recognized by nearly half of the unique spike-specific TCRs. Participants were mostly white British, with more females than males. The authors suggested clonal diversity may have been underestimated. Conclusions about previously exposed vaccinees are limited, since just a handful of AZD1222 recipients were seropositive for SARS-CoV-2 at baseline. The 56-69-year group was small, and its depth increase did not reach significance, likely because of low power. Because no day 14 peak-response samples were available, repertoires were characterized only after the peak T cell response. Spike-specific TCR breadth and depth rose significantly after two AZD1222 doses compared with day 0 and with MenACWY recipients. The whole spike protein was spanned by vaccine-associated CD4 TCRs, and dominant responses were seen in regions 160-218 and 743-854.

The CDR3 regions of human TCRbeta chains were analyzed by immunosequencing. The published analysis was carried out like this. TCRs in the repertoires were compared against a reference library of SARS-CoV-2-specific TCRs that had been generated with the MIRA antigen-specificity platform. Breadth was defined as the fraction of unique TCRs that were SARS-CoV-2-associated. Depth was defined as the fraction of total T cells that were SARS-CoV-2-associated. Each spike-specific TCR was assigned to its reactive spike region and to a CD4 or CD8 class using the MIRA data. Log10-transformed breadth and depth values were compared by one-way ANOVA with Sidak's multiple comparisons tests. Entries here come from immuneACCESS through TCRdb and include only in-frame sequences with V and J called. Some clones fail to appear in such tables; in the studies checked, an unresolved V gene covers under half of the shortfall, and the cause of the remainder is unknown. The DNA gave D and trimming, while V, J and clone size come from that table. Present in this sample are some 130,000 clones, more than 75% of which were seen just once. The top ten clones comprise about a fifth of the sample.

Sequencing was performed on peripheral blood, taken on day 0 of AZD1222 vaccination. This receptor was obtained from an adult in good health. Here the chain combines TRBV10-3 and TRBJ1-2, and TRBD1 may be the D gene, going by 5 matching bases. The CDR3 reads as follows: CAISESIGQGYTF. The DNA is as follows: TGTGCCATCAGTGAGTCGATTGGACAAGGCTACACCTTC.